This TCR beta chain was sequenced during a study of T cell clusters in autoimmune cytopenias. Study in general: A median of roughly 50,000 TRB reads per sample yielded a median around 2,500 distinct clonotypes.

The CDR3 has 15 residues. CDR1 and CDR2 from the germline V gene are SEHNR and FQNEAQ (reference sequence). Each sample's input was roughly 230 ng genomic DNA, 30,000 to 45,000 genome equivalents. Multiplex touch-down PCR amplified TRB using TRB-A and TRB-B pools in one tube. TCRdb processed the multiplex PCR reads again and assigns one entry to each CDR3 protein, with no DNA. This repertoire includes around 7,500 distinct CDR3 sequences. These data also formed part of another study, on T cell repertoires in aging, cancer and after chemotherapy. That paper adds: The full dataset contained several million TCR reads. Untreated cancer patients had significantly lower blood TCR diversity than age-matched healthy donors. In each cancer cohort, median generation probability increased across chemotherapy, suggesting thymic output rebounded.

The chain has TRBV7-9 and TRBJ1-4; TCRdb's D gene call, TRBD1, goes unchecked for lack of DNA. The sequencing sample was made of peripheral blood. This clonotype originated in a human donor with an autoimmune cytopenia or autoimmune hepatitis (not recorded which). The CDR3 spells CASSSKGQGVEKLFF.